One and the same sample provided the 16 T cell receptor beta chains below, sequenced in a study of T cell repertoires in cytomegalovirus infection. These receptors are not linked to any known antigen. TCRdb recomputed calls from the reads with MiXCR, one row per CDR3 protein. Counted here are around 900,000 distinct CDR3 sequences, around 30% occurring once; the ten biggest clones make up more than 12%. The specimen was cultured CD8+ T cells from PBMCs, collected from culture after CMV antigen stimulation. The receptors originated from a human donor in good health (CMV status not recorded). Some clones in this sample may be carry-over from other donors' samples.

The chain recombines TRBV3-1 with TRBJ2-3, with 9 nucleotides matching TRBD2. Per germline, CDR1 LGHDT and CDR2 YNNKEL (reference sequence). V lost 4 bases to trimming and J lost 1 base; unmatched junction nucleotides: 6. The CDR3 totals 16 residues. The CDR3 nucleotides are TGTGCCAGCAGCCTCCGACTAGCGGACGGCACAGATACGCAGTATTTT. Its protein product is CASSLRLADGTDTQYF.

The V and J genes are TRBV29-1 and TRBJ2-7; no firm D call. The CDR3 loop spans 13 amino acids. Germline V gene sequence: CDR1 SQVTM, CDR2 ANQGSEA. V lost 2 bases and J 2 bases, leaving 10 bases between the germline ends. The DNA of the CDR3 is TGCAGCGTTGAAACGATTACCGCCTACGAGCAGTACTTC. This codes for CSVETITAYEQYF.

V gene TRBV5-6 combines with J gene TRBJ2-1; D uncertain. The V end lost 8 bases, the J end lost 7 bases, and 13 bases lay between the germline ends. This CDR3 is 12 amino acids long. CDR1 is SGHDT, CDR2 YYEEEE, per germline. Here the CDR3 DNA reads TGTGCCAGTCTCTCCCCCGCGAATGAGCAGTTCTTC. This translates into CASLSPANEQFF.

This clonotype turned up a few times. The V and J genes are TRBV4-3 and TRBJ2-3, with 8 bases identical to TRBD1. V was clipped by 6 bases and J by 3 bases; unmatched bases: 5. CDR1 and CDR2 (germline): LGHNA, YSLEER. This CDR3 is built from 14 residues. CDR3 sequence (DNA): TGCGCCAGCAGTTGGACAGGGAAAACAGATACGCAGTATTTT. It specifies CASSWTGKTDTQYF.

This clonotype has only a few counts. This chain links TRBV15 with TRBJ2-1, with D possibly matching TRBD2 (6 bases). Deletions cut 1 base from V and 2 bases from J, with 12 bases between. Per germline, CDR1 LNHNV and CDR2 YYDKDF (reference sequence). CDR3 length equals 16 residues. Written as DNA, the CDR3 is TGTGCCACCAGCAGAGGTATGGAGGGGCCCTACAATGAGCAGTTCTTC. Translated, it gives CATSRGMEGPYNEQFF.

There are a few counts of this clonotype. The chain carries TRBV6-6 and TRBJ2-3; 9 bases align to TRBD2. Germline V CDR1 and CDR2: MNHNY, SVGAGI (reference sequence). The length of the CDR3 is 14 residues. V was pared by 8 bases and J by 4 bases, with 7 bases of the junction left unmatched. The CDR3 spells CASEAGGVPDTQYF. In nucleotides, the CDR3 is TGTGCCAGCGAGGCGGGGGGGGTCCCAGATACGCAGTATTTT.

The chain uses TRBV29-1 and TRBJ1-1, with 8 positions matching TRBD1. V shed 0 bases, J shed 10 bases, and the junction held 16 bases outside the gene matches. The length of the CDR3 is 16 residues. Germline CDR1 is SQVTM and CDR2 is ANQGSEA. The CDR3, as DNA: TGCAGCGTTGAAGAGAACAATGGACAGGGCTCTTTGGCAGCTTTCTTT. This gives the protein CSVEENNGQGSLAAFF.

The chain is built from TRBV27 and TRBJ1-1; the match to TRBD1 covers 7 bases. The CDR3 consists of 15 residues. CDR1 and CDR2 (germline): MNHEY, SMNVEV (reference sequence). The V and J ends lost 3 bases and 1 base, in that order; junction bases with no gene match: 5. For the CDR3, the DNA is TGTGCCAGCAGTTTGCGGGACAGACCGAACACTGAAGCTTTCTTT. Its translation: CASSLRDRPNTEAFF.

This clonotype was seen ten or more times. The gene calls are TRBV7-2 and TRBJ2-7; TRBD1 agrees at 7 bases. The length of the CDR3 is 14 residues. The J segment lost 5 bases and the V segment lost 5 bases, leaving 9 bases of the junction unmatched. Germline CDR1 SGHTA, CDR2 FQGNSA. The CDR3 sequence: CASSPKDRLHEQYF. DNA of the CDR3: TGTGCCAGCAGCCCCAAGGACAGGCTCCACGAGCAGTACTTC.

J is TRBJ2-2 and V is TRBV4-1; D possibly corresponds to TRBD2 (6 bases). The CDR3 loop spans 18 amino acids. V shed 4 bases and J shed 3 bases, with 21 bases lying between them. Germline values: CDR1 MGHRA, CDR2 YSYEKL. CDR3 in amino acids: CASSPTTAEGIYTGELFF. The CDR3 region has the DNA TGCGCCAGCAGCCCTACGACGGCGGAGGGGATTTACACCGGGGAGCTGTTTTTT.

This clonotype was counted at least ten times. The chain links TRBV27 to TRBJ2-1; D is possibly TRBD1 (5 bases). Trimming left V 3 bases short and J 9 bases short, with 15 bases between. Germline-derived CDR1 and CDR2 are MNHEY and SMNVEV (reference sequence). CDR3 length: 14 residues. The CDR3 DNA sequence: TGTGCCAGCAGTTTTCCCCCCCAGGGCGGTGAGCAGTTCTTC. Its protein is CASSFPPQGGEQFF.

The chain recombines TRBV4-3 with TRBJ1-6, with a weak D call TRBD1 (5 bases). The V end lost 1 base, the J end lost 1 base, and 11 bases lay between the germline ends. CDR1 and CDR2 from the germline V gene are LGHNA and YSLEER. The length of the CDR3 is 17 residues. CDR3 loop: CASSQAPHRSYNSPLHF. The DNA for the CDR3 is TGCGCCAGCAGCCAAGCACCGCACAGGTCCTATAATTCACCCCTCCACTTT.

This clonotype was seen ten or more times. This sequence joins TRBV7-6 and TRBJ2-1; TRBD1 aligns across 9 bases. Unmatched junction bases numbered 4, after V lost 5 bases and J lost 5 bases. CDR3 length: 14 residues. Germline CDR1 is SGHVS and CDR2 is FNYEAQ. The CDR3 DNA sequence: TGTGCCAGCAGCCCGGGACAGGGTGACAATGAGCAGTTCTTC. Protein sequence: CASSPGQGDNEQFF.

As to this clonotype: The CDR3 does not end in the conserved phenylalanine or tryptophan, so this is likely a read error. CDR3 sequence reads: CSARDYTWVNTEAFL. Written as DNA, the CDR3 is TGCAGTGCTAGAGATTATACCTGGGTGAACACTGAAGCTTTCTTA. V is TRBV20-1 and J is TRBJ1-1; D gene uncertain. The CDR3 has 15 amino acids. Germline CDR1 is DFQATT and CDR2 is SNEGSKA (reference sequence). Trimming cost V 0 bases and J 0 bases, with 11 bases left between them.

The J gene is TRBJ1-1, the V gene TRBV4-3; 7 bases are a match to TRBD1. The junction had 11 bases not matched to a gene; V was cut back by 5 bases and J by 5 bases. CDR3 size: 15 residues. Germline values: CDR1 LGHNA, CDR2 YSLEER. CDR3 loop: CASSGRGGRGTEAFF. As DNA, the CDR3 is TGCGCCAGCAGCGGCAGGGGGGGGCGAGGGACTGAAGCTTTCTTT.

This clonotype was observed many times. The rearrangement uses TRBV7-8 and TRBJ2-5; D possibly corresponds to TRBD2 (6 bases). The CDR3 runs 15 residues. V was clipped by 6 bases and J by 5 bases, with 19 bases between them. CDR1 is SGHVS, CDR2 FQNEAQ, per germline. CDR3 sequence: CASSSEGRRFETQYF. In DNA, the CDR3 is TGTGCCAGCAGTTCGGAGGGGCGCCGCTTTGAGACCCAGTACTTC.